Each of the 28 T cell receptor beta chains below was sequenced from the same sample in a study of cytomegalovirus exposure and HLA in healthy donors. Researchers ran the PCR with 60 Vbeta and 13 Jbeta primers. Sequencing was performed with immunoSEQ multiplex PCR; in TCRdb, only in-frame clones are kept and a portion is missing. This table has approximately 210,000 clones, about 76% appearing once. Sequencing input: PBMCs. These receptor sequences come from a male donor in good health and CMV-seropositive.

This clone was found a few times. J is TRBJ2-7 and V is TRBV14; D may be TRBD2 (6 bases). Trimming shortened V by 2 bases and J by 6 bases, and 17 bases separated the two germline ends. CDR1 SGHDN and CDR2 FVKESK come from the germline V gene. The CDR3 runs to 15 residues. DNA for the CDR3: TGTGCCAGCAGCCAATTTAGCGGTCTTTCTCTCGAGCAGTACTTC. This sequence encodes CASSQFSGLSLEQYF.

The chain carries TRBV29-1 and TRBJ2-7; the D gene is possibly TRBD2 (5 bases). V dropped 4 bases and J dropped 2 bases, with 9 bases sitting between them. Germline V CDR1 and CDR2: SQVTM, ANQGSEA. The CDR3 has 12 amino acids. CDR3 DNA: TGCAGCGTTGTTGAGGGAACCTACGAGCAGTACTTC. Protein product: CSVVEGTYEQYF.

This clone was detected once. The chain has TRBV5-6 and TRBJ1-5; D is unresolved. This CDR3 is 15 amino acids long. In germline, CDR1 is SGHDT, CDR2 YYEEEE. Trimming took 0 bases from V and 3 from J, leaving 10 bases between them. This CDR3 reads CASSLAGPLNQPQHF. In DNA, the CDR3 is TGTGCCAGCAGCTTGGCCGGTCCCCTCAATCAGCCCCAGCATTTT. Combining the CDR3 with reference TRBV5-6 and TRBJ1-5 gives the whole variable domain DAGVTQSPTHLIKTRGQQVTLRCSPKSGHDTVSWYQQALGQGPQFIFQYYEEEERQRGNFPDRFSGHQFPNYSSELNVNALLLGDSALYLCASSLAGPLNQPQHFGDGTRLSIL.

The rearrangement joins TRBV2 to TRBJ2-7; TRBD1 might be the D (6 bases). Between the trimmed V and J ends, which lost 7 bases and 2 bases, there was a span of 9 bases. The CDR3 has 12 amino acids. The germline gives CDR1 SNHLY, CDR2 FYNNEI. The CDR3 region has the DNA TGTGCCAGCACAGGGGAACCCTACGAGCAGTACTTC. This translates into CASTGEPYEQYF.

The rearrangement uses TRBV14 and TRBJ1-1; no definite D call. This CDR3 has 12 amino acids. Germline loops: CDR1 SGHDN, CDR2 FVKESK. V was pared by 3 bases and J by 7 bases, with 9 bases between. The CDR3 DNA follows: TGTGCCAGCAGCCACCTAACCGGTGAAGCTTTCTTT. Translating it yields CASSHLTGEAFF.

The DNA of the CDR3 is TGCAGCGTCGATCTGAGCGGGGGAAGCTACGAGCAGTACTTC. Its translation is CSVDLSGGSYEQYF. The chain combines TRBV29-1 with TRBJ2-5, with 8 bases identical to TRBD2. The better agreement between TRBJ2-7 and the DNA end casts doubt on the J call. Per germline, CDR1 SQVTM and CDR2 ANQGSEA. CDR3 length: 14 amino acids.

J is TRBJ2-1 and V is TRBV28; D remains ambiguous. Trimming cost V 9 bases and J 9 bases, with 12 bases left between them. Per the germline V gene, CDR1 is MDHEN and CDR2 is SYDVKM. The CDR3 length is 11 residues. The CDR3 here is CASLTTTEQFF. CDR3 DNA: TGTGCCAGTCTTACTACCACTGAGCAGTTCTTC.

The DNA for the CDR3 is TGTGCCAGTAGTTCAACAGCCGGCGGGGCCTCCTACGAGCAGTACTTC. Encoded protein: CASSSTAGGASYEQYF. V usage is TRBV19 and J usage is TRBJ2-7; possibly TRBD2 for D (6 bases). The CDR3 is made up of 16 amino acids. Germline V gene sequence: CDR1 LNHDA, CDR2 SQIVND (reference sequence). The V gene lost 5 bases and the J gene lost 0 bases, with 17 bases spanning the gap.

The chain carries TRBV29-1 and TRBJ2-5; TRBD1 agrees at 7 bases. The CDR3 runs 13 residues. Trimming took 4 bases from V and 5 from J; bases not matched to a gene: 7. Germline V gene sequence: CDR1 SQVTM, CDR2 ANQGSEA. CDR3 nucleotide sequence: TGCAGCGTTGGGCGGCTAGGGGGCGAGACCCAGTACTTC. As protein: CSVGRLGGETQYF.

The chain recombines TRBV4-2 with TRBJ2-2; 8 bases match TRBD1. This CDR3 contains 18 residues. J gave up 5 bases and V 0 bases, and 11 bases lay outside the gene matches. Germline lookup yields CDR1 LGHNA and CDR2 YNFKEQ. CDR3: CASSQEGGQGASTGELFF. DNA for the CDR3: TGTGCCAGCAGCCAAGAAGGAGGGCAGGGGGCGTCTACCGGGGAGCTGTTTTTT.

In DNA form, the CDR3 reads TGTGCCAGCAAGGTTCGACAGGGGATGAACACTGAAGCTTTCTTT. Translating it yields CASKVRQGMNTEAFF. The chain couples TRBV27 to TRBJ1-1, with TRBD1 matching 8 bases. V was clipped by 7 bases and J by 0 bases; unmatched bases: 7. This CDR3 contains 15 residues. The germline CDR1 and CDR2 sequences are MNHEY and SMNVEV (reference sequence).

About this clone: The same CDR3 arises from other DNA sequences in this sample as well. The chain couples TRBV5-1 to TRBJ1-1; no clear D. Looked up from germline, CDR1 is SGHRS and CDR2 is YFSETQ. The CDR3 is 13 amino acids. Deletions cut 3 bases from V and 3 bases from J, with 9 bases between. The CDR3 reads CASSSTGYTEAFF. CDR3 nucleotide sequence: TGCGCCAGCAGCTCTACGGGGTACACTGAAGCTTTCTTT. Supplemented by reference TRBV5-1 and TRBJ1-1, the full variable domain reads KAGVTQTPRYLIKTRGQQVTLSCSPISGHRSVSWYQQTPGQGLQFLFEYFSETQRNKGNFPGRFSGRQFSNSRSEMNVSTLELGDSALYLCASSSTGYTEAFFGQGTRLTVV.

This clone was seen a single time. The V and J genes are TRBV5-1 and TRBJ2-4; 12 nucleotides align to TRBD1. CDR1 and CDR2 from the germline V gene are SGHRS and YFSETQ. The CDR3 loop spans 15 amino acids. The junction had 3 bases not matched to a gene; V was cut back by 0 bases and J by 8 bases. CDR3 region: CASSLAGTGGDIQYF. The DNA for the CDR3 is TGCGCCAGCAGCTTGGCCGGGACAGGGGGCGACATTCAGTACTTC. Variable domain in full (rest from reference TRBV5-1 and TRBJ2-4): KAGVTQTPRYLIKTRGQQVTLSCSPISGHRSVSWYQQTPGQGLQFLFEYFSETQRNKGNFPGRFSGRQFSNSRSEMNVSTLELGDSALYLCASSLAGTGGDIQYFGAGTRLSVL.

V usage is TRBV28 and J usage is TRBJ2-5; 9 bases line up with TRBD2. The CDR3 is 14 residues long. J gave up 2 bases and V 10 bases, and 8 bases lay outside the gene matches. Germline V gene sequence: CDR1 MDHEN, CDR2 SYDVKM. CDR3 protein: CATLGLALQETQYF. Here the CDR3 DNA reads TGTGCCACCCTGGGACTAGCATTACAAGAGACCCAGTACTTC.

J is TRBJ2-5 and V is TRBV10-3; 9 positions agree with TRBD2. V gave up 11 bases and J gave up 2 bases; unmatched junction bases: 3. The CDR3 has 12 amino acids. Per the germline V gene, CDR1 is ENHRY and CDR2 is SYGVKD. The CDR3 reads CAVSGGQETQYF. The CDR3 DNA reads TGTGCCGTTAGCGGGGGACAAGAGACCCAGTACTTC.

This rearrangement joins TRBV6-6 to TRBJ2-1, with 7 positions matching TRBD1. Germline V gene lookup returns CDR1 MNHNY and CDR2 SVGAGI (reference sequence). The CDR3 runs to 14 residues. V lost 8 bases, J lost 0 bases, and 4 bases stayed unmatched. CDR3 sequence: CASFRDSSYNEQFF. The CDR3 DNA reads as TGTGCCAGCTTCCGGGACAGCTCCTACAATGAGCAGTTCTTC.

This clone was counted between two and nine times. The genes are TRBV5-1 and TRBJ1-2; 8 nucleotides align to TRBD1. Trimming at V came to 0 bases and at J to 7 bases, leaving 11 bases not matched to a gene. From germline, CDR1 is SGHRS and CDR2 YFSETQ. The CDR3 is 16 residues long. For the CDR3, the DNA is TGCGCCAGCAGCTTGGATGGGCAGGGGGCGTATGGTGGCTACACCTTC. This sequence encodes CASSLDGQGAYGGYTF. The whole variable domain, filled in from reference TRBV5-1 and TRBJ1-2, reads KAGVTQTPRYLIKTRGQQVTLSCSPISGHRSVSWYQQTPGQGLQFLFEYFSETQRNKGNFPGRFSGRQFSNSRSEMNVSTLELGDSALYLCASSLDGQGAYGGYTFGSGTRLTVV.

The rearrangement uses TRBV9 and TRBJ2-1; tentative D call: TRBD2 (6 bases). The germline CDR1 and CDR2 sequences are SGDLS and YYNGEE. The V gene lost 0 bases and the J gene lost 5 bases, with 9 bases spanning the gap. There are 14 residues in the CDR3. Here the CDR3 DNA reads TGTGCCAGCAGCGTAGGGGGGGACGACAATGAGCAGTTCTTC. Translated: CASSVGGDDNEQFF.

The rearrangement joins TRBV9 to TRBJ1-2; D is undetermined. This CDR3 has 12 amino acids. CDR1 and CDR2 from the germline V gene are SGDLS and YYNGEE. Trimming stripped 1 base from V and 7 bases from J, with 8 bases between. The CDR3 protein is CASSVSGSGYTF. The CDR3 DNA sequence: TGTGCCAGCAGCGTATCGGGGAGTGGCTACACCTTC.

V gene TRBV4-1 combines with J gene TRBJ2-3; 8 nucleotides line up with TRBD1. With V trimmed by 1 base and J by 2 bases, 2 bases remained unmatched. The CDR3 consists of 15 residues. Germline V lookup: CDR1 MGHRA, CDR2 YSYEKL. Here the CDR3 reads CASSQGTGITDTQYF. CDR3 DNA sequence: TGCGCCAGCAGCCAAGGGACAGGGATCACAGATACGCAGTATTTT.

The chain joins TRBV11-2 to TRBJ2-1, with TRBD2 matching over 7 bases. Germline-derived CDR1 and CDR2 are SGHAT and FQNNGV. After removal of 1 base from V and 0 bases from J, the junction contained 3 bases not matched to a gene. The CDR3 runs to 16 residues. The chain's CDR3 is CASSLVERGSYNEQFF. The CDR3 nucleotides read TGTGCCAGCAGCTTAGTGGAGCGGGGCTCCTACAATGAGCAGTTCTTC.

V is TRBV6-1 and J is TRBJ1-2; 11 nucleotides line up with TRBD1. The CDR3 is made up of 15 amino acids. From germline, CDR1 is MNHNS and CDR2 SASEGT. After removal of 5 bases from V and 7 bases from J, the junction contained 9 bases not matched to a gene. The CDR3 nucleotides read TGTGCCAGCAGTTCCCGCGGACAGGGGGCCTCTGGCTACACCTTC. It codes for CASSSRGQGASGYTF.

The rearrangement joins TRBV7-9 to TRBJ2-1, with 13 bases lining up with TRBD2. Trimming took 5 bases from V and 6 from J; bases not matched to a gene: 4. The germline gives CDR1 SEHNR, CDR2 FQNEAQ (reference sequence). The CDR3 contains 15 residues. This chain's CDR3 is CASSILAGGTNEQFF. In DNA, the CDR3 is TGTGCCAGCAGCATACTAGCGGGAGGGACCAATGAGCAGTTCTTC.

The chain has TRBV4-3 and TRBJ2-3, with D perhaps TRBD2 (5 bases). Trimming cost V 3 bases and J 5 bases, with 24 bases left between them. Germline lookup yields CDR1 LGHNA and CDR2 YSLEER. The CDR3 has 18 amino acids. The CDR3 reads CASSHCRTGIRLGDTQYF. The DNA of the CDR3 is TGCGCCAGCAGCCATTGTCGTACCGGGATCCGTCTAGGAGATACGCAGTATTTT.

Only a few counts were recorded for this clone. V gene TRBV11-2 combines with J gene TRBJ2-7; possibly TRBD2 for D (5 bases). From germline, CDR1 is SGHAT and CDR2 FQNNGV. Deletions cut 2 bases from V and 0 bases from J, with 8 bases between. This CDR3 contains 14 residues. DNA for the CDR3: TGTGCCAGCAGCTTAATGGGGAGCTCCTACGAGCAGTACTTC. Amino acid sequence: CASSLMGSSYEQYF.

This clone has a single count. The chain recombines TRBV5-4 with TRBJ2-5; TRBD1 might be the D (5 bases). Germline CDR1 SGHNT, CDR2 YYREEE (reference sequence). Trimming cost V 1 base and J 0 bases, with 7 bases left between them. This CDR3 is 14 amino acids long. In nucleotides, the CDR3 is TGTGCCAGCAGCTTGACAGGAGACCAAGAGACCCAGTACTTC. Protein product: CASSLTGDQETQYF.

The gene calls are TRBV5-8 and TRBJ1-4; 9 nucleotides match TRBD1. The V segment lost 1 base and the J segment 8 bases; nucleotides outside the gene matches: 3. Germline CDR1 and CDR2: SGHTS and YDEGEE. The CDR3 consists of 14 residues. The CDR3 protein is CASSLTGGMEKLFF. The DNA for the CDR3 is TGTGCCAGCAGCTTGACAGGGGGCATGGAAAAACTGTTTTTT.

The chain recombines TRBV4-1 with TRBJ2-5, with TRBD2 matching over 7 bases. The CDR3 covers 17 residues. V was pared by 1 base and J by 2 bases, with 10 bases of the junction left unmatched. The germline V gene has CDR1 MGHRA and CDR2 YSYEKL. The DNA of the CDR3 is TGCGCCAGCAGCCAAGGGTGGGAGGGGCAGTTACAAGAGACCCAGTACTTC. It yields the protein CASSQGWEGQLQETQYF.